Following are 18 T cell receptor beta chains from one sample sequenced in a study of CD8 T cells in ankylosing spondylitis (dated by TCRdb to the late 2010s). Library generation was performed with 5' RACE. The sequencer listed for this sample is Illumina HiSeq 2500. TCRdb trimmed public reads at Q25 via fastp, called clones via MiXCR and kept in-frame beta chains. Here each entry gathers all rows of one CDR3 protein and keeps the most common genes and DNA. Counted in this sample were under 450,000 distinct CDR3 sequences; more than 20% of them appeared once. The ten top clones hold roughly 14% of the sample. Material: blood, either unsorted or a sorted T cell fraction (not recorded which). These receptors originate from a male donor with ankylosing spondylitis or in good health (not recorded which).

V and J are TRBV6-5 and TRBJ2-1; D might be TRBD2 (5 bases). Trimming shortened V by 3 bases and J by 9 bases, and 9 bases separated the two germline ends. The CDR3 is made up of 12 amino acids. CDR1 is MNHEY, CDR2 SVGAGI, per germline. CDR3 residues: CASSYSGIEQFF. The CDR3 bases are TGTGCCAGCAGTTATTCCGGGATTGAGCAGTTCTTC.

This clonotype showed up just a few times. V usage is TRBV7-6 and J usage is TRBJ2-7, with 8 bases matching TRBD1. Germline assignment: CDR1 SGHVS and CDR2 FNYEAQ. This CDR3 has 15 amino acids. Trimming removed 5 bases from V and 7 bases from J; junction bases left unmatched: 13. CDR3 protein: CASSPGPGGGEEQYF. The CDR3 nucleotides are TGTGCCAGCAGCCCGGGTCCAGGGGGCGGTGAAGAGCAGTACTTC.

The chain combines TRBV15 with TRBJ2-3, with 10 bases fitting TRBD1. Germline loops: CDR1 LNHNV, CDR2 YYDKDF (reference sequence). V lost 6 bases to trimming and J lost 7 bases; unmatched junction nucleotides: 7. The CDR3 spans 14 residues. The CDR3 region is CATRPGQGWNTQYF. CDR3 nucleotide sequence: TGTGCCACCAGACCGGGACAGGGGTGGAATACGCAGTATTTT. Looking up the rest from reference TRBV15 and TRBJ2-3 gives the full variable domain: DAMVIQNPRYQVTQFGKPVTLSCSQTLNHNVMYWYQQKSSQAPKLLFHYYDKDFNNEADTPDNFQSRRPNTSFCFLDIRSPGLGDTAMYLCATRPGQGWNTQYFGPGTRLTVL.

This clonotype occurred many times. The rearrangement joins TRBV25-1 to TRBJ2-7, with D hard to call. V gave up 4 bases and J gave up 3 bases, with 4 bases separating them. The CDR3 covers 11 residues. The V gene's germline CDR1 is MGHDK and CDR2 SYGVNS. CDR3 DNA sequence: TGTGCCAGCAGTGCGATCTACGAGCAGTACTTC. Encoded protein: CASSAIYEQYF.

V and J are TRBV7-9 and TRBJ2-5; a weak D match, TRBD2 (7 bases). V lost 5 bases and J lost 4, with 20 bases in between. This CDR3 has 16 amino acids. The germline V gene encodes CDR1 SEHNR and CDR2 FQNEAQ (reference sequence). CDR3 coding DNA: TGTGCCAGCAGCCAAGGGGGGGTACCTGCGGGAGAGACCCAGTACTTC. This encodes CASSQGGVPAGETQYF.

This rearrangement joins TRBV14 to TRBJ2-1, with TRBD2 as a possible D gene (6 bases). V lost 3 bases and J 6 bases, leaving 18 bases between the germline ends. Germline CDR1 SGHDN, CDR2 FVKESK. This CDR3 region has 16 residues. CDR3 residues: CASSQPPGLPFNEQFF. The CDR3 DNA follows: TGTGCCAGCAGCCAGCCGCCGGGACTCCCCTTCAATGAGCAGTTCTTC.

This clonotype was counted only a few times. This chain connects TRBV11-2 to TRBJ2-1; 7 positions agree with TRBD2. This CDR3 has 18 amino acids. Germline V gene sequence: CDR1 SGHAT, CDR2 FQNNGV. V lost 0 bases to trimming and J lost 0 bases; unmatched junction nucleotides: 8. CDR3 amino acids: CASSLDDWLADSYNEQFF. Written as DNA, the CDR3 is TGTGCCAGCAGCTTAGATGACTGGCTAGCGGACTCCTACAATGAGCAGTTCTTC.

In this sample, this clonotype turned up a few times. V usage is TRBV6-1 and J usage is TRBJ2-3; tentatively, D is TRBD1 or TRBD2 (5 bases each). The CDR3 contains 14 residues. V was pared by 8 bases and J by 14 bases, with 26 bases between. In germline, CDR1 is MNHNS, CDR2 SASEGT. CDR3 nucleotides: TGTGCCAGCCTCCCGTTAGTTACTCCCGGGACCTGGTATTTT. This translates into CASLPLVTPGTWYF.

This clonotype was found a few times. The chain couples TRBV4-1 to TRBJ2-7; maybe TRBD2 (5 bases). CDR1 is MGHRA, CDR2 YSYEKL, per germline. The ends were cut back, 0 bases at V and 5 bases at J, with 8 bases in the middle. CDR3 size: 13 residues. CDR3 region: CASSQDGGNEQYF. The DNA for the CDR3 is TGCGCCAGCAGCCAAGATGGAGGTAACGAGCAGTACTTC.

The chain joins TRBV28 to TRBJ2-7; maybe TRBD1 (6 bases). V lost 6 bases and J lost 0, with 6 bases in between. This CDR3 has 12 amino acids. Germline CDR1 and CDR2: MDHEN and SYDVKM. The CDR3 bases are TGTGCCAGCAGAGGGGGCTCCTACGAGCAGTACTTC. Encoded protein: CASRGGSYEQYF.

In its sample, this clonotype was seen a few times. This sequence joins TRBV5-1 and TRBJ2-2; 7 bases are shared with TRBD2. Germline CDR1 is SGHRS and CDR2 is YFSETQ. V dropped 1 base and J dropped 4; count of bases not matched to a gene: 4. The CDR3 runs to 15 residues. Written as DNA, the CDR3 is TGCGCCAGCAGCTTGTACAGCGGGACCACCGGGGAGCTGTTTTTT. Translation gives CASSLYSGTTGELFF.

DNA of the CDR3: TGTGCCAGCAGTTACTCGAGTCTAGCGGGGTTTTTATTTATTGGAGAGACCCAGTACTTC. It is translated as CASSYSSLAGFLFIGETQYF. The chain employs TRBV6-2 or TRBV6-3 and TRBJ2-5; 9 nucleotides agree with TRBD2. CDR3 length: 20 amino acids. Germline assignment: CDR1 MNHEY and CDR2 SVGEGT. Trimming removed 0 bases from V and 4 bases from J; junction bases left unmatched: 18.

The V call is TRBV11-1, the J call TRBJ2-7; D gene unclear. V was shortened by 3 bases and J by 4 bases, with 10 bases between the two germline ends. The CDR3 covers 13 residues. The germline V gene has CDR1 SGHAT and CDR2 FQDESV (reference sequence). The CDR3 coding sequence is TGTGCCAGCAGCTTGGTGTTCGGATACGAGCAGTACTTC. Translated, it gives CASSLVFGYEQYF.

The table lists this clonotype with a few counts. This sequence joins TRBV12-3 or TRBV12-4 and TRBJ1-5; maybe TRBD1 (6 bases). The CDR3 covers 14 residues. Trimming removed 6 bases at V and 2 bases at J, with 11 bases between. In DNA form, the CDR3 reads TGTGCCAGCAGCCAGGGGTATGGCAATCAGCCCCAGCATTTT. As protein: CASSQGYGNQPQHF.

The chain uses TRBV7-9 and TRBJ2-3; 9 bases align to TRBD2. Unmatched junction bases numbered 5, after V lost 4 bases and J lost 3 bases. Looked up from germline, CDR1 is SEHNR and CDR2 is FQNEAQ (reference sequence). There are 15 residues in the CDR3. The CDR3 here is CASSWLAGYTDTQYF. The CDR3 nucleotides read TGTGCCAGCAGCTGGCTAGCGGGGTATACAGATACGCAGTATTTT. Combining the CDR3 with reference TRBV7-9 and TRBJ2-3 gives the whole variable domain DTGVSQNPRHKITKRGQNVTFRCDPISEHNRLYWYRQTLGQGPEFLTYFQNEAQLEKSRLLSDRFSAERPKGSFSTLEIQRTEQGDSAMYLCASSWLAGYTDTQYFGPGTRLTVL.

This clonotype was detected only a few times. This chain uses TRBV4-1 with TRBJ1-1; D not resolved. V dropped 0 bases and J dropped 0 bases, with 11 bases sitting between them. The length of the CDR3 is 16 residues. The V gene's germline CDR1 is MGHRA and CDR2 YSYEKL. The CDR3 DNA follows: TGCGCCAGCAGCCAAGATTACGGGAGATTGAACACTGAAGCTTTCTTT. It yields the protein CASSQDYGRLNTEAFF.

CDR3 DNA sequence: TGTGCCAGCAGACCCGGACGGTACAAGACTAGCTCAGATACGCAGTATTTT. Amino acids: CASRPGRYKTSSDTQYF. The chain links TRBV6-2 or TRBV6-3 to TRBJ2-3; 7 bases line up with TRBD2. Looked up from germline, CDR1 is MNHEY and CDR2 is SVGEGT. With V trimmed by 6 bases and J by 4 bases, 16 bases remained unmatched. The CDR3 is 17 residues long.

This clonotype was picked up a small number of times. The V and J genes are TRBV7-9 and TRBJ2-3; possibly TRBD1 for D (6 bases). The CDR3 is made up of 15 amino acids. Trimming removed 3 bases from V and 2 bases from J, with 12 bases in between. Germline values: CDR1 SEHNR, CDR2 FQNEAQ (reference sequence). CDR3 sequence (DNA): TGTGCCAGCAGCTTGGTGGGGGCGGCCACAGATACGCAGTATTTT. Its protein product is CASSLVGAATDTQYF.